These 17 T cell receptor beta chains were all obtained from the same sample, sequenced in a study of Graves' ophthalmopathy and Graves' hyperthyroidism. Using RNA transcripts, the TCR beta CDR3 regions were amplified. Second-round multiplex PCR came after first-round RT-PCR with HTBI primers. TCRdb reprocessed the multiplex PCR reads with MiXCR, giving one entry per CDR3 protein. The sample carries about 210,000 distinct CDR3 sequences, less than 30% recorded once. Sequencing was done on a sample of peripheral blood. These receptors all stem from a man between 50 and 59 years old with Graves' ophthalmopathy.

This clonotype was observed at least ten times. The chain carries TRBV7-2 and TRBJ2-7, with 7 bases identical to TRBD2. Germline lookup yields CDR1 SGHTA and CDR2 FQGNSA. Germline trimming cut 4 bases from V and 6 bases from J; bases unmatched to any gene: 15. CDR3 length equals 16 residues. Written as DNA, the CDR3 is TGTGCCAGCAGCTGGCCCGTGGGGGGGGTAGGATTCGAGCAGTACTTC. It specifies CASSWPVGGVGFEQYF. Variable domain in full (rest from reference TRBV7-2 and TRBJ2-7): GAGVSQSPSNKVTEKGKDVELRCDPISGHTALYWYRQSLGQGLEFLIYFQGNSAPDKSGLPSDRFSAERTGGSVSTLTIQRTQQEDSAVYLCASSWPVGGVGFEQYFGPGTRLTVT.

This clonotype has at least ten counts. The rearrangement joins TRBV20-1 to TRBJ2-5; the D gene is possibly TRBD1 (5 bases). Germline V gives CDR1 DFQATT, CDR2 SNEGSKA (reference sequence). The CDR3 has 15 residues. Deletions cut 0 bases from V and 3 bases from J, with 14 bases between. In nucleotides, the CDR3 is TGCAGTGCTAGAGATCTGGGGCGCGGAGAAGAGACCCAGTACTTC. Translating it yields CSARDLGRGEETQYF.

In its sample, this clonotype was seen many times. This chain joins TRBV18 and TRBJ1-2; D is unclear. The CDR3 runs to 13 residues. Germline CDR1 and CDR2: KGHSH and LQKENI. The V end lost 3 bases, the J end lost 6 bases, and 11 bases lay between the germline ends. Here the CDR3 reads CASSPERADGYTF. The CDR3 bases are TGTGCCAGCTCACCCGAACGCGCGGATGGCTACACCTTC.

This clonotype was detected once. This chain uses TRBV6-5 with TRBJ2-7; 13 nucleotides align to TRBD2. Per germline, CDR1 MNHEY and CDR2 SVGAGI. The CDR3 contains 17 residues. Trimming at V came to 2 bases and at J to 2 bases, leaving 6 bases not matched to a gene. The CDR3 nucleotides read TGTGCCAGCAGTTACCGGTTGGGGACTAGCGGGACCTACGAGCAGTACTTC. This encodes CASSYRLGTSGTYEQYF.

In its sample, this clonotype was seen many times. Written as DNA, the CDR3 is TGCGCCAGCAGCTTTAGGGGGGGGACACGGACTGAAGCTTTCTTT. Its translation: CASSFRGGTRTEAFF. The chain has TRBV5-1 and TRBJ1-1, with D perhaps TRBD1 (6 bases). Germline loops: CDR1 SGHRS, CDR2 YFSETQ. The CDR3 covers 15 residues. V was clipped by 2 bases and J by 5 bases, with 16 bases between them.

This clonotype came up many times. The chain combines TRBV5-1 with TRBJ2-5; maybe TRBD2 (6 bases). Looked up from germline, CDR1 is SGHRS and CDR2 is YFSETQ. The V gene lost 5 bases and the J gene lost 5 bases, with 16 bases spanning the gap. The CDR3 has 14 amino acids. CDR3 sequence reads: CASRGTGDVETQYF. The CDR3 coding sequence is TGCGCCAGCAGGGGGACGGGAGACGTGGAGACCCAGTACTTC. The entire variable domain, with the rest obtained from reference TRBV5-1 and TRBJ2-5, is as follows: KAGVTQTPRYLIKTRGQQVTLSCSPISGHRSVSWYQQTPGQGLQFLFEYFSETQRNKGNFPGRFSGRQFSNSRSEMNVSTLELGDSALYLCASRGTGDVETQYFGPGTRLLVL.

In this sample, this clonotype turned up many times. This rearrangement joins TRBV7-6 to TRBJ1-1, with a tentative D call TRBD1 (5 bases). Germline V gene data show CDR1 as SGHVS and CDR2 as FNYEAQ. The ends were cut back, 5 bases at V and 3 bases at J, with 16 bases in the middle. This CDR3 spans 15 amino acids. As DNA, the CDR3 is TGTGCCAGCAGCCCCCGTCTGGGGCAGGACACTGAAGCTTTCTTT. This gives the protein CASSPRLGQDTEAFF.

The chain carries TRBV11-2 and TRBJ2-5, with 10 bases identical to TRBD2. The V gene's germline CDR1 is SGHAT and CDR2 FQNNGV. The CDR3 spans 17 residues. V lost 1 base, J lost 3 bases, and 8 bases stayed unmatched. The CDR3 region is CASSLVLAGAFKETQYF. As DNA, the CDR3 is TGTGCCAGCAGCTTAGTCCTAGCGGGAGCATTCAAAGAGACCCAGTACTTC.

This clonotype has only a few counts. In nucleotides, the CDR3 is TGTGCCACCACGGGACAGTTGAACACCGGGGAGCTGTTTTTT. Its translation is CATTGQLNTGELFF. The V call is TRBV6-2 or TRBV6-3, the J call TRBJ2-2; 7 positions match TRBD1. Losses at the gene ends were 10 bases for V and 1 base for J; bases not matched to a gene: 6. The CDR3 is made up of 14 amino acids. CDR1 is MNHEY, CDR2 SVGEGT, per germline.

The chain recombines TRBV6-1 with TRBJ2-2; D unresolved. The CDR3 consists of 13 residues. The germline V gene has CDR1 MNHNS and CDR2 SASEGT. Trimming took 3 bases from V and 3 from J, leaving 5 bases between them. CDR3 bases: TGTGCCAGCAGTGACAGTTACACCGGGGAGCTGTTTTTT. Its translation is CASSDSYTGELFF.

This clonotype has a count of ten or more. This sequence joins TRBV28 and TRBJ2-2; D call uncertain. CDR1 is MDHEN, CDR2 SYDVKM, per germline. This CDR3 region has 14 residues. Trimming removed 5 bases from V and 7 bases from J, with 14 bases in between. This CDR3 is CASSTNSRNGELFF. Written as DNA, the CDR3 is TGTGCCAGCAGTACCAACAGCAGGAACGGGGAGCTGTTTTTT.

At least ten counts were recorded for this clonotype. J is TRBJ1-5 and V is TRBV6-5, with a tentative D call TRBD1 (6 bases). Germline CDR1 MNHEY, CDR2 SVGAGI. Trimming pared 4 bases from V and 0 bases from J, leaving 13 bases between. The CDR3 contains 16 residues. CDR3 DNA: TGTGCCAGCAGTTCTGGGACAAAGATTAGCAATCAGCCCCAGCATTTT. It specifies CASSSGTKISNQPQHF.

The CDR3 sequence: CASSRGVDYNSPLHF. The CDR3 DNA sequence: TGTGCCAGCAGTAGAGGGGTGGACTATAATTCACCCCTCCACTTT. The chain carries TRBV6-1 and TRBJ1-6, with D possibly matching TRBD1 (5 bases). The CDR3 is 15 residues long. Germline loops: CDR1 MNHNS, CDR2 SASEGT. The germline V and J ends were trimmed by 5 bases and 3 bases, with 11 bases remaining between them.

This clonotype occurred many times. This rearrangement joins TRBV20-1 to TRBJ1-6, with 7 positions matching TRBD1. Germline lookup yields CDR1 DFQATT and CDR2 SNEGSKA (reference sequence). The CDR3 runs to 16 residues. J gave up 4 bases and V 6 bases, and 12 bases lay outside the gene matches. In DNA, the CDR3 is TGCAGTGCCATGGAACAGGGGAGGGGATATAATTCACCCCTCCACTTT. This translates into CSAMEQGRGYNSPLHF.

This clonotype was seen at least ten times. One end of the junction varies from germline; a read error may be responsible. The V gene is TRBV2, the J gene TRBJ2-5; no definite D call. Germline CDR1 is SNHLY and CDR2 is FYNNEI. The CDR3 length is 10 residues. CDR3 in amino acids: CAISHPGSHF. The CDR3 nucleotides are TGTGCCATTTCACACCCAGGATCTCACTTC.

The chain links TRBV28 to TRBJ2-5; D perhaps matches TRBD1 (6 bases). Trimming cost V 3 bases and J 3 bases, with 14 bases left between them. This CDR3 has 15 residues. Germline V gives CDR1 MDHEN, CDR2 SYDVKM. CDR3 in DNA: TGTGCCAGCAGTTTTTCGAGAGCAGGGGAAGAGACCCAGTACTTC. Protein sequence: CASSFSRAGEETQYF.

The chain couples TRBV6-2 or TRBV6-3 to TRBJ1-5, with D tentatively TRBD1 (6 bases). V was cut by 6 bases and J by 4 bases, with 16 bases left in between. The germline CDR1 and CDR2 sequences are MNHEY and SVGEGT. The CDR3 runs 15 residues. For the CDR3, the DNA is TGTGCCAGCAGCCCGGGACACCAAGCGAATCAGCCCCAGCATTTT. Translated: CASSPGHQANQPQHF.